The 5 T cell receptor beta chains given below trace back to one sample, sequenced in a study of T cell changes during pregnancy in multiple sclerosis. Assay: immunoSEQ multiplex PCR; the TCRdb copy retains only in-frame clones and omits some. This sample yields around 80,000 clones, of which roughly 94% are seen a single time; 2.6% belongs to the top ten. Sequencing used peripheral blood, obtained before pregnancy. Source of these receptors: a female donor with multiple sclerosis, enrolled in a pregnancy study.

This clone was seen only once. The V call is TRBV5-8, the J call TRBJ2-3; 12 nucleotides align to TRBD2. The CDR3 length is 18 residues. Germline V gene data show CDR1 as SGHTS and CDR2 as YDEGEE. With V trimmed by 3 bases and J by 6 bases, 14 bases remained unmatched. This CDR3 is CASSSGLAGHKVGDTQYF. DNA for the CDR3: TGTGCCAGCAGCTCCGGACTAGCGGGACACAAAGTCGGGGATACGCAGTATTTT.

The CDR3 nucleotides read TGTGCCAGCAGCCGTTCGACATGGAACACCGGGGAGCTGTTTTTT. It codes for CASSRSTWNTGELFF. V usage is TRBV6-5 and J usage is TRBJ2-2; no clear D gene. The V and J ends lost 6 bases and 1 base respectively, with 12 bases between them. CDR3 size: 15 residues. Germline values: CDR1 MNHEY, CDR2 SVGAGI.

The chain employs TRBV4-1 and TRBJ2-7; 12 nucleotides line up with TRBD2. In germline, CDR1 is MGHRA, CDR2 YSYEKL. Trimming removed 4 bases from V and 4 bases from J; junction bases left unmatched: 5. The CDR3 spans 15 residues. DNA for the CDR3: TGCGCCAGCAGCCGACTAGCGGGAGACGTTTACGAGCAGTACTTC. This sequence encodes CASSRLAGDVYEQYF.

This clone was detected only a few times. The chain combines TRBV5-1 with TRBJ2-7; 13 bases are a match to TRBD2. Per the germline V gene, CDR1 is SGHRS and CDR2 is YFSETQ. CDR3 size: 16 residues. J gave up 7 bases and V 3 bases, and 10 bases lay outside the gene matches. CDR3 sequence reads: CASSSGLAGAIGEQYF. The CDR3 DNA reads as TGCGCCAGCAGCTCCGGACTAGCGGGAGCCATAGGGGAGCAGTACTTC.

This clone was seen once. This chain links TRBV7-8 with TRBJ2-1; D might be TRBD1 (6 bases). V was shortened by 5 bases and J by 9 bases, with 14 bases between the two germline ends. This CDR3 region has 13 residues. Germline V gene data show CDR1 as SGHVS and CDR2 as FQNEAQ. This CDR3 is CASSLGQLGEQFF. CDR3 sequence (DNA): TGTGCCAGCAGCCTAGGACAGCTCGGTGAGCAGTTCTTC.